This TCR beta chain was captured in a study of blood T cell repertoires in COVID-19. TCRdb's copy holds only in-frame clones and misses some; the assay was immunoSEQ multiplex PCR. The profile shows approximately 85,000 clones, almost 90% of them singletons. V gave up 1 base and J gave up 0 bases; unmatched junction bases: 9. Per the germline V gene, CDR1 is LNHNV and CDR2 is YYDKDF (reference sequence). The CDR3 length is 18 residues. The sequencing input was peripheral blood. The chain has TRBV15 and TRBJ2-3; 8 nucleotides line up with TRBD1. This clonotype was sampled from a woman of 80 years or more with active or convalescent COVID-19. The CDR3 region is CATSRVSGRGLSTDTQYF. The DNA for the CDR3 is TGTGCCACCAGCAGAGTCTCCGGCAGGGGGCTTAGCACAGATACGCAGTATTTT.